This T cell receptor (beta chain) was identified during a study of CD8+ T cells in alopecia areata. Sample treatment: oral pan-JAK inhibitor, 5-10 mg twice daily. Broader study findings: Scalp sequencing captures resident alphabeta T cells of normal skin too.

Points on this clone: Its target is unknown.

After isolation, RNA underwent reverse transcription to generate cDNA as the sequencing template. Libraries were prepared by immunoSEQ multiplex PCR; TCRdb keeps only in-frame clonotypes and omits some of them. This sample carries under 150,000 clones, less than 60% of them seen once, and the ten largest clones take more than 3%. This sequence was found in a human donor with alopecia areata. The source was CD4+ T cells sorted from blood, collected at week 24, from a patient treated with tofacitinib.

The CDR3 protein is CASSQAGQYTGELFF. DNA for the CDR3: TGCGCCAGCAGCCAAGCCGGACAGTACACCGGGGAGCTGTTTTTT. The chain is built from TRBV4-3 and TRBJ2-2, with D possibly being TRBD1 (6 bases). This CDR3 contains 15 residues. V lost 1 base to trimming and J lost 3 bases, with 9 bases between them. The germline gives CDR1 LGHNA, CDR2 YSLEER.